Listed here is a single T cell receptor (beta chain). CDR1 and CDR2 from the germline V gene are MNHNY and SVGAGI (reference sequence). V was clipped by 5 bases and J by 9 bases, with 13 bases between them. The CDR3 is made up of 13 amino acids. This sample was taken from a study of identical twins. MiXCR was run by TCRdb on the 5' RACE reads, yielding one entry per CDR3 protein. The sample holds fewer than 500,000 distinct CDR3 sequences, approximately 24% seen once. This sample also appeared in a second study, on T cells expressing NK-cell markers.

The clonotype was recovered from a woman aged 18-29 years in good health. Sequencing input: CD4+ T cells sorted from blood. The chain recombines TRBV6-6 with TRBJ2-2, with D uncertain. CDR3 in DNA: TGTGCCAGCAGTACCCCTGGGGTACGGGAGCTGTTTTTT. Encoded protein: CASSTPGVRELFF.